The clone carrying this T cell receptor (beta chain) was observed a single time. Antigen specificity is unknown. The record originates from a study of Ad26.COV2.S vaccination and SARS-CoV-2 variants. Findings and caveats of the study: Vaccinees showed greater spike-specific TCR breadth than placebo recipients. There was reportedly substantial breadth in spike-specific CD8+ and CD4+ T cell responses after vaccination. Placebo and vaccine recipients had non-spike TCR breadth that was similar. The TCR breadth and depth analyses may have produced an underestimate of total T cell responses.

Germline V gene lookup returns CDR1 LGHDT and CDR2 YNNKEL (reference sequence). CDR3 length: 14 amino acids. The ends were cut back, 7 bases at V and 7 bases at J, with 19 bases in the middle. The repertoire was sequenced with immunoSEQ multiplex PCR; TCRdb's copy has only in-frame clones and lacks some. The data contain 180,000 or so clones, approximately 88% of them seen just once; the ten biggest clones take up 5% to 7%. The material was peripheral blood, obtained after recovery from COVID-19. This receptor was taken from a human donor who had recovered from COVID-19. The chain is built from TRBV3-1 (or the pseudogene TRBV3-2) and TRBJ1-2, with a possible D match to TRBD1 (5 bases). CDR3 loop: CASNPPGGNGGYTF. The CDR3 region has the DNA TGTGCCAGCAACCCCCCTGGGGGAAACGGTGGCTACACCTTC.